This TCR beta chain was profiled in a study of cytomegalovirus exposure and HLA in healthy donors. This clone was detected a few times. Its antigen is not identified. The PCR made use of 60 Vbeta and 13 Jbeta primers. Produced via immunoSEQ multiplex PCR; TCRdb's table is partial and in-frame only. The sample includes tens of thousands of clones, roughly four fifths of them seen just once. Points from the study as a whole: Other equally common chains were less clonally expanded than HLA-associated TCR beta chains, a later analysis showed.

Looked up from germline, CDR1 is SGHTA and CDR2 is FQGNSA. CDR3 length equals 14 residues. The V gene end was trimmed by 3 bases and the J gene end by 2 bases; junction bases not matched to a gene: 1. This TCR was recovered from a woman aged 25 to 45 in good health and CMV-seropositive. The sample comprised PBMCs. The chain couples TRBV7-2 to TRBJ2-3; 8 bases are shared with TRBD2. This chain's CDR3 is CASSFSGATDTQYF. The CDR3 coding sequence is TGTGCCAGCAGCTTTAGCGGGGCCACAGATACGCAGTATTTT.